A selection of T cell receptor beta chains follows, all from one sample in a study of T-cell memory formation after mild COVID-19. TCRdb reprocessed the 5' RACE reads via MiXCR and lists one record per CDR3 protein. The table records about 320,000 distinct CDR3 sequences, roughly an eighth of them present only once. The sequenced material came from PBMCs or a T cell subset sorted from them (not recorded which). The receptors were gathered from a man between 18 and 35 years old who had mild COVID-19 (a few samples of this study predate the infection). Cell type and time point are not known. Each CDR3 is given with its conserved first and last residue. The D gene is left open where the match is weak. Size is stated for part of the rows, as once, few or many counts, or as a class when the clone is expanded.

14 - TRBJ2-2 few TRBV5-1 CASSLSLNTGELFF TGCGCCAGCAGCTTGTCATTGAACACCGGGGAGCTGTTTTTT
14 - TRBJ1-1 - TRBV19 CASSTPDIQRPAFF TGTGCCAGTAGTACCCCGGACATCCAGCGGCCGGCTTTCTTT
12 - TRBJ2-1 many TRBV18 CASEGSYNEQFF TGTGCCAGCGAGGGTTCCTACAATGAGCAGTTCTTC
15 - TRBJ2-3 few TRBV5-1 CASSLGASSTDTQYF TGCGCCAGCAGCTTGGGGGCATCCAGCACAGATACGCAGTATTTT
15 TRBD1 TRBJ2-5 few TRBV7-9 CASSSRTGNKETQYF TGTGCCAGCAGCTCCCGGACAGGGAATAAAGAGACCCAGTACTTC
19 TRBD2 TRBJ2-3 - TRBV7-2 CASSSPGLAGDRYGDTQYF TGTGCCAGCAGCTCCCCGGGACTAGCGGGGGACCGATATGGGGATACGCAGTATTTT
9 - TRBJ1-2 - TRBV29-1 CSVGGGYTF TGCAGCGTTGGAGGGGGCTACACCTTC
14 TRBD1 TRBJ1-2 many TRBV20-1 CSARQGFVIEGYTF TGCAGTGCGAGACAGGGGTTCGTAATCGAGGGCTACACCTTC
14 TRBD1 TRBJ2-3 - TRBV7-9 CASSQGQGADTQYF TGTGCCAGCAGCCAAGGACAGGGAGCCGATACGCAGTATTTT
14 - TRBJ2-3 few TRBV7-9 CASSLFGGSDTQYF TGTGCCAGCAGCTTATTCGGGGGATCAGATACGCAGTATTTT
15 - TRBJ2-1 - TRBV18 CASSPSRGDYNEQFF TGTGCCAGCTCACCCAGTAGAGGGGACTACAATGAGCAGTTCTTC
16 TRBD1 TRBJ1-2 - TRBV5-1 CASSAVPTDRGYGYTF TGCGCCAGCAGCGCAGTCCCTACGGACAGGGGCTATGGCTACACCTTC
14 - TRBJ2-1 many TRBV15 CATSGDEIFHEQFF TGTGCCACCAGCGGGGACGAGATTTTCCATGAGCAGTTCTTC
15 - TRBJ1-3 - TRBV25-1 CASRAQLSLGNTIYF TGTGCCAGCAGGGCACAGCTCTCTCTGGGAAACACCATATATTTT
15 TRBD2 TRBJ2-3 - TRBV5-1 CASSLRLAYTDTQYF TGCGCCAGCAGCTTGAGACTAGCCTACACAGATACGCAGTATTTT
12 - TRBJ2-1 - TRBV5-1 CASRGSHNEQFF TGCGCCAGCAGGGGATCTCATAATGAGCAGTTCTTC
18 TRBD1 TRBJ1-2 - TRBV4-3 CASSQDTIGTDLNYGYTF TGCGCCAGCAGCCAAGATACTATTGGGACAGATCTTAACTATGGCTACACCTTC
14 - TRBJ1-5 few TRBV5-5 CASSMDSGNQPQHF TGTGCCAGCAGCATGGACAGTGGCAATCAGCCCCAGCATTTT
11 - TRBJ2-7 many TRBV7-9 CASSLAGEQYF TGTGCCAGCAGCTTAGCAGGCGAGCAGTACTTC
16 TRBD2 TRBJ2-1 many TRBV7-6 CASSLDRAGAYNEQFF TGTGCCAGCAGCTTAGACCGAGCGGGGGCTTACAATGAGCAGTTCTTC
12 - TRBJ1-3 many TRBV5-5 CASSLDGNTIYF TGTGCCAGCAGCTTGGACGGAAACACCATATATTTT
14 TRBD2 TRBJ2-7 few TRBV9 CASSAGTSSDEQYF TGTGCCAGCAGCGCCGGGACTAGCTCCGACGAGCAGTACTTC
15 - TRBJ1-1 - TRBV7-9 CASSPHAGADTEAFF TGTGCCAGCAGCCCCCATGCGGGTGCCGACACTGAAGCTTTCTTT
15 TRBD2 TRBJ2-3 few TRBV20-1 CSARLAGGPPDTQYF TGCAGTGCTAGACTAGCGGGGGGGCCTCCAGATACGCAGTATTTT
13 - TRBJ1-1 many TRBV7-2 CASNNRVDTEAFF TGTGCCAGCAACAACAGGGTAGACACTGAAGCTTTCTTT
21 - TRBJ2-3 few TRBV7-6 CASSLDPVRPINSGGTDTQYF TGTGCCAGCAGCTTAGACCCCGTCCGGCCTATCAACTCAGGGGGCACAGATACGCAGTATTTT
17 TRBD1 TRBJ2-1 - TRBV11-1 CASSLGGPGTGRPEQFF TGTGCCAGCAGCTTAGGGGGGCCCGGGACAGGGCGGCCCGAGCAGTTCTTC
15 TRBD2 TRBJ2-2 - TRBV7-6 CASSMAGGLAGELFF TGTGCCAGCAGCATGGCGGGGGGGCTGGCCGGGGAGCTGTTTTTT
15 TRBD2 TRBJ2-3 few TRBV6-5 CASTPLAGDTDTQYF TGTGCCAGCACCCCGCTAGCGGGGGACACAGATACGCAGTATTTT
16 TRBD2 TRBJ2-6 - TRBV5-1 CASSAGGLSGANVLTF TGCGCCAGCAGCGCGGGGGGCCTCTCTGGGGCCAACGTCCTGACTTTC
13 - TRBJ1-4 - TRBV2 CATLTRSNEKLFF TGTGCCACCCTTACCAGATCTAATGAAAAACTGTTTTTT
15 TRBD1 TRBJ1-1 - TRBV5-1 CASSLDTGGAGKAFF TGCGCCAGCAGCTTGGATACAGGGGGCGCGGGTAAAGCTTTCTTT
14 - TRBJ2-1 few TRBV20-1 CSASGRVISLEQFF TGCAGTGCTAGTGGCAGGGTTATATCTTTGGAGCAGTTCTTC
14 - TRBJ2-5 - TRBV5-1 CASSDRGTQETQYF TGCGCCAGCAGCGACCGAGGGACCCAAGAGACCCAGTACTTC
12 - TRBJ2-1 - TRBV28 CASRAGLLGQFF TGTGCCAGCAGGGCTGGTCTTCTCGGACAGTTCTTC
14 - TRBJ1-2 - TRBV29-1 CSVLKGREEYGYTF TGCAGCGTGCTAAAGGGCAGGGAGGAATATGGCTACACCTTC
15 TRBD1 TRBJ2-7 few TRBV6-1 CASSEEGTVAYEQYF TGTGCCAGCAGTGAAGAGGGGACAGTAGCCTACGAGCAGTACTTC
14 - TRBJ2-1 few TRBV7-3 CASSSPSSYNEQFF TGTGCCAGCAGCTCCCCGAGCTCCTACAATGAGCAGTTCTTC
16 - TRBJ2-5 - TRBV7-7 CASSYAGTPYQETQYF TGTGCCAGCAGCTACGCCGGGACACCGTACCAAGAGACCCAGTACTTC
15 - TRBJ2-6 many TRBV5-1 CASSLVASGANVLTF TGCGCCAGCAGCTTGGTCGCCTCTGGGGCCAACGTCCTGACTTTC
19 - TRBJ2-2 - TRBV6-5 CASSYSFVFAATNTGELFF TGTGCCAGCAGTTACTCTTTTGTTTTTGCAGCTACGAACACCGGGGAGCTGTTTTTT
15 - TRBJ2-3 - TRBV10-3 CAISDPDYPPDTQYF TGTGCCATCAGTGACCCGGATTACCCTCCCGATACGCAGTATTTT
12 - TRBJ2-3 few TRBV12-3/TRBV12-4 CASSGFTDTQYF TGTGCCAGCTCGGGATTCACAGATACGCAGTATTTT
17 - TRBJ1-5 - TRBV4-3 CASSQESWGRGVQPQHF TGCGCCAGCAGCCAAGAAAGTTGGGGCAGAGGGGTTCAGCCCCAGCATTTT
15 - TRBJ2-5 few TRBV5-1 CASRQGSDNQETQYF TGCGCCAGCCGCCAAGGATCGGACAACCAAGAGACCCAGTACTTC
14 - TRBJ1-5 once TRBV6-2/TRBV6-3 CASIPDISNQPLHF TGTGCCAGCATCCCAGACATTAGCAATCAGCCCCTGCATTTT
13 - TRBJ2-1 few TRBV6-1 CASTISSYNEQFF TGTGCCAGCACTATTAGCTCCTACAATGAGCAGTTCTTC
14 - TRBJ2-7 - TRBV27 CASSFQGFAYEQYF TGTGCCAGCAGTTTCCAGGGATTCGCCTACGAGCAGTACTTC
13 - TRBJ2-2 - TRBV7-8 CASSAVANTGELF TGTGCCAGCAGCGCAGTCGCGAACACCGGGGAGCTGTTT
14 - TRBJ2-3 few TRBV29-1 CSVFGSVTTDTQYF TGCAGCGTTTTTGGCTCGGTCACCACAGATACGCAGTATTTT
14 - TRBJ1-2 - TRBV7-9 CASSGGVVPYGYTF TGTGCCAGCTCCGGCGGCGTAGTACCCTATGGCTACACCTTC
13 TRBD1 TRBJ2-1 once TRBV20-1 CSLGTGTYNEQFF TGCAGCCTCGGGACAGGGACGTACAATGAGCAGTTCTTC
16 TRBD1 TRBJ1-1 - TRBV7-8 CASRHTGTGMNTEAFF TGTGCCAGCAGGCACACCGGGACAGGCATGAACACTGAAGCTTTCTTT